One and the same sample provided the 27 T cell receptor beta chains below, sequenced in a study of blood T cell repertoires in COVID-19 (dated by TCRdb to the early 2020s). Libraries were prepared through the immunoSEQ multiplex PCR assay. TCRdb carries this immuneACCESS record with in-frame sequences only. Its versions omit some clonotypes, under half of them owing to an unresolved V gene in the studies checked, with the rest unexplained. The sample table lists roughly 180,000 clones, approximately 85% of them with a count of one. The top ten hold around 6.9% of the sample. Specimen: peripheral blood. The origin of the receptors is a man older than 75 with COVID-19, enrolled during active disease.

Here the CDR3 DNA reads TGCGCCAGCAGCTACCGGCCGCGACAGGGAAGACAAGAGACCCAGTACTTC. Encoded protein: CASSYRPRQGRQETQYF. The genes are TRBV5-1 and TRBJ2-5, with 7 bases matching TRBD1. The CDR3 is 17 residues long. CDR1 SGHRS and CDR2 YFSETQ come from the germline V gene. V gave up 3 bases and J gave up 2 bases; unmatched junction bases: 13.

The V and J genes are TRBV24-1 and TRBJ2-7, with a possible D match to TRBD1 (6 bases). The ends were cut back, 4 bases at V and 6 bases at J, with 21 bases in the middle. Germline V CDR1 and CDR2: KGHDR, SFDVKD. CDR3 size: 16 residues. Here the CDR3 reads CATSERQGSSWGEQYF. The CDR3 region has the DNA TGTGCCACCAGTGAACGGCAGGGGTCGTCCTGGGGCGAGCAGTACTTC.

This clone was detected only once. This rearrangement joins TRBV7-2 to TRBJ2-3; weak D call: TRBD1 (6 bases). CDR3 length: 13 residues. V lost 0 bases and J lost 7, with 8 bases in between. CDR1 is SGHTA and CDR2 is FQGNSA in the germline V gene. Here the CDR3 DNA reads TGTGCCAGCAGCTTAGCCACAGGGAATACGCAGTATTTT. Translating it yields CASSLATGNTQYF.

The chain carries TRBV6-1 and TRBJ1-4; TRBD1 might be the D (6 bases). The germline gives CDR1 MNHNS, CDR2 SASEGT. This CDR3 has 16 amino acids. Trimming removed 4 bases from V and 5 bases from J, with 17 bases in between. CDR3 in DNA: TGTGCCAGCAGTGCCAACTCAGGGGTGTGGAATGAAAAACTGTTTTTT. Translated, it gives CASSANSGVWNEKLFF.

The chain couples TRBV2 to TRBJ1-2; D is possibly TRBD1 (6 bases). The CDR3 is 14 amino acids. CDR1 and CDR2 (germline): SNHLY, FYNNEI. Trimming stripped 0 bases from V and 4 bases from J, with 9 bases between. The CDR3 nucleotides read TGTGCCAGCAGTGAAGCGACAGGCCCCTATGGCTACACCTTC. It yields the protein CASSEATGPYGYTF.

The gene calls are TRBV5-4 and TRBJ2-5; 7 nucleotides match TRBD2. Germline CDR1 is SGHNT and CDR2 is YYREEE (reference sequence). V shed 0 bases and J 2 bases; nucleotides not matched to a gene: 4. The CDR3 runs to 15 residues. For the CDR3, the DNA is TGTGCCAGCAGCTTGGATCCTAGCGGTCAAGAGACCCAGTACTTC. This encodes CASSLDPSGQETQYF.

The V gene is TRBV27, the J gene TRBJ2-7, with no clear D. V lost 6 bases and J lost 0, with 9 bases in between. Germline CDR1 reads MNHEY; CDR2 reads SMNVEV (reference sequence). This CDR3 comprises 13 residues. CDR3 DNA: TGTGCCAGCAGCCCGCTAAGCTCCTACGAGCAGTACTTC. Protein: CASSPLSSYEQYF.

J is TRBJ2-2 and V is TRBV11-3, with D possibly matching TRBD1 (6 bases). V was cut by 5 bases and J by 6 bases, with 13 bases left in between. This CDR3 region has 14 residues. Germline V gene sequence: CDR1 SGHNT, CDR2 YENEEA. The CDR3 spells CASSPTGLPGELFF. CDR3 nucleotides: TGTGCCAGCAGCCCTACAGGGTTGCCCGGGGAGCTGTTTTTT.

This clone was counted a single time. The rearrangement uses TRBV6-5 and TRBJ1-5; 7 positions agree with TRBD1. The J segment lost 5 bases and the V segment lost 2 bases, leaving 0 bases of the junction unmatched. CDR1 is MNHEY and CDR2 is SVGAGI in the germline V gene. The CDR3 extends over 13 amino acids. The chain's CDR3 is CASSYDRDQPQHF. The CDR3 coding sequence is TGTGCCAGCAGTTACGACAGGGATCAGCCCCAGCATTTT.

The chain recombines TRBV4-1 with TRBJ2-2, with 14 bases matching TRBD2. CDR3 length: 18 residues. Per germline, CDR1 MGHRA and CDR2 YSYEKL. Losses at the gene ends were 1 base for V and 0 bases for J; bases not matched to a gene: 1. Here the CDR3 DNA reads TGCGCCAGCAGCCAAGGACTAGCGGGGGGGACGAACACCGGGGAGCTGTTTTTT. It yields the protein CASSQGLAGGTNTGELFF.

This sequence joins TRBV6-5 and TRBJ1-5; maybe TRBD1 (5 bases). This CDR3 has 14 amino acids. Germline CDR1 is MNHEY and CDR2 is SVGAGI. V lost 5 bases and J 3 bases, leaving 11 bases between the germline ends. The CDR3 DNA sequence: TGTGCCAGCAGTCCGACAGTCCTCAATCAGCCCCAGCATTTT. It encodes CASSPTVLNQPQHF.

This clone was found once. The chain recombines TRBV10-3 with TRBJ1-1; tentative D call: TRBD1 (5 bases). Germline CDR1 and CDR2: ENHRY and SYGVKD. V was cut by 11 bases and J by 5 bases, with 21 bases left in between. The CDR3 consists of 14 residues. The chain's CDR3 is CAAKYDLGGTEAFF. CDR3 bases: TGTGCCGCAAAATACGACTTGGGGGGGACTGAAGCTTTCTTT.

The CDR3 is CASSSLGADTQYF. DNA of the CDR3: TGCGCCAGCAGCTCTCTAGGGGCAGATACGCAGTATTTT. This chain links TRBV5-1 with TRBJ2-3; possible D gene TRBD1, 5 bases. The CDR3 runs to 13 residues. The germline V gene encodes CDR1 SGHRS and CDR2 YFSETQ. V was cut by 3 bases and J by 4 bases, with 9 bases left in between.

This chain joins TRBV7-2 and TRBJ1-2; no firm D call. The germline gives CDR1 SGHTA, CDR2 FQGNSA. This CDR3 contains 15 residues. Trimming left V 2 bases short and J 4 bases short, with 14 bases between. The CDR3 DNA is TGTGCCAGCAGCTTACTGGCGGAGCCAATCTATGGCTACACCTTC. It yields the protein CASSLLAEPIYGYTF.

The rearrangement uses TRBV3-1 (or the pseudogene TRBV3-2) and TRBJ2-1, with TRBD1 matching over 9 bases. The CDR3 has 15 amino acids. The V and J ends lost 3 bases and 4 bases, in that order; junction bases with no gene match: 4. Germline V gives CDR1 LGHDT, CDR2 YNNKEL (reference sequence). The CDR3 nucleotides are TGTGCCAGCAGCCATTCCGGGACAGGGTACAATGAGCAGTTCTTC. It encodes CASSHSGTGYNEQFF.

The chain employs TRBV12-3 or TRBV12-4 and TRBJ1-2; tentative D call: TRBD1 (5 bases). V lost 6 bases and J lost 4, with 12 bases in between. The CDR3 has 13 amino acids. The chain's CDR3 is CASSPGQIYGYTF. Here the CDR3 DNA reads TGTGCCAGCAGCCCCGGACAAATCTATGGCTACACCTTC.

The chain links TRBV28 to TRBJ2-1; D perhaps matches TRBD2 (6 bases). In germline, CDR1 is MDHEN, CDR2 SYDVKM. The CDR3 is 15 amino acids. V was cut by 8 bases and J by 4 bases, with 18 bases left in between. The CDR3 spells CASPEGIEGYNEQFF. For the CDR3, the DNA is TGTGCCAGCCCGGAGGGTATCGAAGGGTACAATGAGCAGTTCTTC.

The rearrangement uses TRBV19 and TRBJ1-3; D is unclear. The CDR3 is 15 residues long. CDR1 is LNHDA and CDR2 is SQIVND in the germline V gene (reference sequence). The ends were cut back, 7 bases at V and 0 bases at J, with 13 bases in the middle. CDR3 sequence: CASTKEASSGNTIYF. For the CDR3, the DNA is TGTGCCAGTACTAAAGAGGCCAGCTCTGGAAACACCATATATTTT.

A few counts support this clone. The chain employs TRBV11-2 and TRBJ2-3, with D uncertain. The V gene lost 5 bases and the J gene lost 0 bases, with 15 bases spanning the gap. Looked up from germline, CDR1 is SGHAT and CDR2 is FQNNGV. The CDR3 loop spans 16 amino acids. The CDR3 here is CASSPPGALSTDTQYF. For the CDR3, the DNA is TGTGCCAGCAGCCCCCCCGGAGCCTTGAGCACAGATACGCAGTATTTT. The full variable domain, completed using reference TRBV11-2 and TRBJ2-3, is EAGVAQSPRYKIIEKRQSVAFWCNPISGHATLYWYQQILGQGPKLLIQFQNNGVVDDSQLPKDRFSAERLKGVDSTLKIQPAKLEDSAVYLCASSPPGALSTDTQYFGPGTRLTVL.

The chain uses TRBV18 and TRBJ2-2; TRBD1 matches 9 bases. This CDR3 is built from 15 residues. V was clipped by 5 bases and J by 5 bases; unmatched bases: 6. CDR1 and CDR2 from the germline V gene are KGHSH and LQKENI. CDR3 DNA sequence: TGTGCCAGCTCATCGAGACAGGGGGGAACCGGGGAGCTGTTTTTT. Amino acid sequence: CASSSRQGGTGELFF.

The V call is TRBV18, the J call TRBJ2-3, with TRBD1 identical over 12 bases. Germline loops: CDR1 KGHSH, CDR2 LQKENI. V lost 6 bases and J lost 0; bases outside the gene matches: 4. The CDR3 consists of 16 residues. CDR3 DNA sequence: TGTGCCAGCTCCCGGGGACAGGGGGCGAGCACAGATACGCAGTATTTT. It encodes CASSRGQGASTDTQYF. Full variable domain (outside the CDR3, taken from reference TRBV18 and TRBJ2-3): NAGVMQNPRHLVRRRGQEARLRCSPMKGHSHVYWYRQLPEEGLKFMVYLQKENIIDESGMPKERFSAEFPKEGPSILRIQQVVRGDSAAYFCASSRGQGASTDTQYFGPGTRLTVL.

The chain links TRBV7-2 to TRBJ1-4; a possible D gene is TRBD1 (5 bases). The V gene lost 4 bases and the J gene lost 4 bases, with 13 bases spanning the gap. Germline CDR1 is SGHTA and CDR2 is FQGNSA. There are 15 residues in the CDR3. The CDR3: CASSYDGGYNEKLFF. The DNA for the CDR3 is TGTGCCAGCAGCTACGACGGGGGTTATAATGAAAAACTGTTTTTT.

This chain connects TRBV4-2 to TRBJ2-6; TRBD1 might be the D (5 bases). The germline V gene has CDR1 LGHNA and CDR2 YNFKEQ. The V end lost 0 bases, the J end lost 2 bases, and 8 bases lay between the germline ends. The CDR3 contains 16 residues. CDR3 in DNA: TGTGCCAGCAGCCAAGATATAGGGGCTGGGGCCAACGTCCTGACTTTC. The encoded protein is CASSQDIGAGANVLTF.

This rearrangement joins TRBV19 to TRBJ2-3; TRBD2 matches at 7 bases. With 7 bases clipped from V and 4 bases from J, the junction kept 11 bases outside the gene matches. CDR3 length equals 15 residues. CDR1 is LNHDA and CDR2 is SQIVND in the germline V gene (reference sequence). The CDR3 sequence: CASTRTSISADTQYF. The CDR3 bases are TGTGCCAGTACTAGGACTAGTATCAGTGCAGATACGCAGTATTTT.

V usage is TRBV5-1 and J usage is TRBJ2-4, with D tentatively TRBD1 (6 bases). V was cut by 0 bases and J by 5 bases, with 9 bases left in between. The CDR3 totals 14 residues. Germline-derived CDR1 and CDR2 are SGHRS and YFSETQ. CDR3 bases: TGCGCCAGCAGCTTGGGACAGGTTCAAAACATTCAGTACTTC. As protein: CASSLGQVQNIQYF.

The chain combines TRBV6-5 with TRBJ1-2; 8 nucleotides align to TRBD1. Germline CDR1 is MNHEY and CDR2 is SVGAGI. The CDR3 has 15 residues. The V segment lost 6 bases and the J segment 2 bases; nucleotides outside the gene matches: 8. CDR3 in amino acids: CASSLSDRVNYGYTF. As DNA, the CDR3 is TGTGCCAGCAGCCTATCGGACAGGGTAAACTATGGCTACACCTTC.

The rearrangement uses TRBV28 and TRBJ1-1, with D unresolved. The CDR3 runs 14 residues. From germline, CDR1 is MDHEN and CDR2 SYDVKM. V shed 2 bases and J shed 5 bases, with 12 bases lying between them. The CDR3 is CASSLLGVGTEAFF. For the CDR3, the DNA is TGTGCCAGCAGTTTACTGGGAGTGGGTACTGAAGCTTTCTTT.